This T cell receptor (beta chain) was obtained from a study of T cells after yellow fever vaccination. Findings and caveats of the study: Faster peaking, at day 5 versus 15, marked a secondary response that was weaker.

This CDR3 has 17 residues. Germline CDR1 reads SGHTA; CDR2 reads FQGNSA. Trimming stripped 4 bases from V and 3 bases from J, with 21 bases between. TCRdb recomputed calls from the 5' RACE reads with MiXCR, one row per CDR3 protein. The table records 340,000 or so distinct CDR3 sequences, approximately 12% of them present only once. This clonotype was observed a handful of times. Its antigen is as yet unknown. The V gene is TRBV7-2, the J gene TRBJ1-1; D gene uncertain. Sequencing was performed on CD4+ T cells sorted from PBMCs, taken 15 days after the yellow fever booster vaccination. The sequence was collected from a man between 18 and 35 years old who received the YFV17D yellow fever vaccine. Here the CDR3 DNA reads TGTGCCAGCAGCTCAAGCCGGTCTGGGCGGGGTGACACTGAAGCTTTCTTT. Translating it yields CASSSSRSGRGDTEAFF.